This is a list of T cell receptor beta chains from one sample in a study of OX40 agonist ivuxolimab in advanced cancers. TCRdb's table, derived via immunoSEQ multiplex PCR, lists solely in-frame clones and lacks some. In the table there are 65,000 to 80,000 clones, 86% of which are singletons. The specimen was CD4+ or CD8+ T cells sorted from blood, collected in a trial of the OX40 agonist ivuxolimab. The receptor source for this set is an adult with an advanced solid tumor such as melanoma, head and neck, liver or kidney cancer. The CDR3 runs from the conserved cysteine through the conserved F or W. D genes are given only for firm matches. The size of a clone is reported for some rows only, either as once, few or many, or as a class for expanded clones.

>-|TRBJ2-5|TRBD2|TRBV7-3
TGTGCCAGCAGCTTAGGGACTAAAGAGACCCAGTACTTC
CASSLGTKETQYF
>-|TRBJ1-1|-|TRBV6-5
TGTGCCAGCAGTTACTCGAGAGGGAACACTGAAGCTTTCTTT
CASSYSRGNTEAFF
>few|TRBJ1-1|-|TRBV19
TGTGCCAGTAGTACAGGGATTGGCACTGAAGCTTTCTTT
CASSTGIGTEAFF
>-|TRBJ1-5|-|TRBV27
TGTGCCAGCAGTTTATTAGGATTCCCTAGGCAGCCCCAGCATTTT
CASSLLGFPRQPQHF
>-|TRBJ1-1|-|TRBV11-3
TGTGCCAGCAGCTCCTCCCTTGAAGACACTGAAGCTTTCTTT
CASSSSLEDTEAFF
>-|TRBJ2-1|-|TRBV18
TGTGCCAGCTCACCACTCCCAGGGGGGTCGAATGAGCAGTTCTTC
CASSPLPGGSNEQFF
>-|TRBJ1-6|-|TRBV7-9
TGTGCCAGCAGCCTTCAGGGAGGGGAGTCCTATAATTCACCCCTCCACTTT
CASSLQGGESYNSPLHF
>-|TRBJ2-1|-|TRBV28
TGTGCCAGCAGTTTACGAAATGAGCAGTTCTTC
CASSLRNEQFF
>-|TRBJ1-1|-|TRBV5-8
TGTGCCAGCAGTTTTAACACTGAAGCTTTCTTT
CASSFNTEAFF
>-|TRBJ1-5|-|TRBV13
TGTGCCAGCAGCTTTGAGGATCAGCCCCAGCATTTT
CASSFEDQPQHF
>-|TRBJ1-5|-|TRBV2
TGTGCCAGCAGCCCCGTGGGGGCGAATCAGCCCCAGCATTTT
CASSPVGANQPQHF
>-|TRBJ2-3|-|TRBV5-4
TGTGCCAGCAGCTTGGACAGACACTCTAGCACAGATACGCAGTATTTT
CASSLDRHSSTDTQYF
>-|TRBJ2-7|-|TRBV5-1
TGCGCCAGCAGCTTGTTACAGGGAGGTGAGCAGTACTTC
CASSLLQGGEQYF
>-|TRBJ1-2|-|TRBV18
TGTGCCAGCTCACCAGCAGGGGCTAACTATGGCTACACCTTC
CASSPAGANYGYTF
>-|TRBJ2-5|-|TRBV11-3
TGTGCCAGCAGCTTAGGTGACAACTCCCAAGAGACCCAGTACTTC
CASSLGDNSQETQYF
>-|TRBJ1-1|-|TRBV19
TGTGCCAGTGGTACGGGCGACTTT
CASGTGDF
>-|TRBJ2-1|TRBD2|TRBV5-1
TGCGCCAGCAGCCCCGGACTAGCGGGAGGCGGGGAGCAGTTCTTC
CASSPGLAGGGEQFF
>few|TRBJ1-3|-|TRBV7-6
TGTGCCAGCAGCATAACAGTCTCTGGAAACACCATATATTTT
CASSITVSGNTIYF
>once|TRBJ2-2|TRBD1|TRBV9
TGTGCCAGCAGCGTAGCCCGGACAGGGTGGTGGGAGCTGTTTTTT
CASSVARTGWWELFF
>-|TRBJ2-7|TRBD1|TRBV7-2
TGTGCCAGCAGCTTAGTTACAGGGGCCTACGAGCAGTACTTC
CASSLVTGAYEQYF
>-|TRBJ2-7|-|TRBV7-2
TGTGCCAGCAGCCCCGGCGCGAACACGCAGTACTTC
CASSPGANTQYF
>-|TRBJ1-3|-|TRBV5-4
TGTGCCAGCACCATAGACTCTGGAAACACCATATATTTT
CASTIDSGNTIYF
>-|TRBJ2-5|-|TRBV11-2
TGTGCCAGCAGCCCCCCAGCAGGGATAGGAGAGACCCAGTACTTC
CASSPPAGIGETQYF
>-|TRBJ2-1|TRBD2|TRBV5-6
TGTGCCAGCAGCTCCATACTAGCGGGGGAAACCTACAATGAGCAGTTCTTC
CASSSILAGETYNEQFF
>-|TRBJ1-6|TRBD1|TRBV30
TGTGCCTGGAATCGGGACAGGGATAATTCACCCCTCCACTTT
CAWNRDRDNSPLHF
>few|TRBJ1-1|-|TRBV6-5
TGTGCCAGCAGAAAACAGGGAGCGAACACTGAAGCTTTCTTT
CASRKQGANTEAFF
>-|TRBJ2-5|-|TRBV7-3
TGTGCCAGCAGCTTGGGTCACGAAGAGACCCAGTACTTC
CASSLGHEETQYF
>-|TRBJ2-7|-|TRBV27
TGTGCCAGCAGAAGGACTACATACGAGCAGTACTTC
CASRRTTYEQYF
>-|TRBJ1-4|-|TRBV5-5
TGTGCCAGCAGCTTGGGTGGGACTAATGAAAAACTGTTTTTT
CASSLGGTNEKLFF
>-|TRBJ1-6|-|TRBV27
TGTGCCAGCAGTTTACTTTCAGGGGATGCTAATTCACCCCTCCACTTT
CASSLLSGDANSPLHF
>-|TRBJ2-7|-|TRBV23-1
TGCGCCAGAAGAGGGGCGGGAACTGGCGAGCAGTACTTC
CARRGAGTGEQYF
>-|TRBJ2-7|TRBD2|TRBV6-5
TGTGCCAGCAGTTACTCTAGCGGGACCTACGAGCAGTACTTC
CASSYSSGTYEQYF
>-|TRBJ2-7|TRBD1|TRBV6-1
TGTGCCAGCAGTGAATTACACTCCGGGACAGGGGACAACGAGCAGTACTTC
CASSELHSGTGDNEQYF
>once|TRBJ2-7|-|TRBV9
TGTGCCAGCAGCGTAGCTGGGCAACCTACCTACGAGCAGTACTTC
CASSVAGQPTYEQYF
>-|TRBJ2-5|-|TRBV18
TGTGCCAGCTCGCTTAGACAGGCGGAGACCCAGTACTTC
CASSLRQAETQYF
>-|TRBJ1-2|-|TRBV14
TGTGCCAGCAGCCCCTCCAGGGACGGCGGTGGCTACACCTTC
CASSPSRDGGGYTF
>once|TRBJ2-7|TRBD2|TRBV9
TGTGCCAGCAGCGTAGAGGTAGCGGCGGGAGGTATCTCCTACGAGCAGTACTTC
CASSVEVAAGGISYEQYF
>-|TRBJ1-1|-|TRBV7-9
TGTGCCAGCAGCCCAGGGGCGTGGGCGGCCACTGAAGCTTTCTTT
CASSPGAWAATEAFF
>-|TRBJ1-5|-|TRBV2
TGTGCCAGCAGGACAAACAATCAGCCCCAGCATTTT
CASRTNNQPQHF
>-|TRBJ1-5|-|TRBV5-6
TGTGCCAGCAGCTTGTACTCCAGTCGGTTCAATCAGCCCCAGCATTTT
CASSLYSSRFNQPQHF
>-|TRBJ1-2|-|TRBV28
TGTGCCAGCAGTTTACGAGGGCTTGGGGGCTATGGCTACACCTTC
CASSLRGLGGYGYTF
>once|TRBJ1-4|-|TRBV6-5
TGTGCCAGCAGACGCGGGGAGTGGGAAAAACTGTTTTTT
CASRRGEWEKLFF
>few|TRBJ2-7|-|TRBV5-1
TGCGCCAGCAGCCACGGCTACAGGGAAGCCTACGAGCAGTACTTC
CASSHGYREAYEQYF
>-|TRBJ1-4|-|TRBV4-1
TGCGCCAGCAGCCCCAGACATACAACTAATGAAAAACTGTTTTTT
CASSPRHTTNEKLFF